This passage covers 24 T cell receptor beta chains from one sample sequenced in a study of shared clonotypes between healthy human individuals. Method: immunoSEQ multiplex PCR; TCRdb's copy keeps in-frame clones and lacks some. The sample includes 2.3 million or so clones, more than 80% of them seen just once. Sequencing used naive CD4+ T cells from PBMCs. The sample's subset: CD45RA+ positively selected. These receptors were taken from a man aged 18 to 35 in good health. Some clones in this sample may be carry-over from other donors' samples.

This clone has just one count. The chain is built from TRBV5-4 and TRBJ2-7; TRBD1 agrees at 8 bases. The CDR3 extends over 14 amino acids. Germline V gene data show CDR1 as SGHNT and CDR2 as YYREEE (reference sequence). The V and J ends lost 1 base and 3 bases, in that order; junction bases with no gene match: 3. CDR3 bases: TGTGCCAGCAGCTTGACAGGGGGTATCTACGAGCAGTACTTC. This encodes CASSLTGGIYEQYF.

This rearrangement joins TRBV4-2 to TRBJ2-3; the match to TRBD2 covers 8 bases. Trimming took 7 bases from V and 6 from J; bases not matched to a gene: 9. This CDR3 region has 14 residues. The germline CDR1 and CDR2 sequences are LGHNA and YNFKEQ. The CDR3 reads CASKTSESSDTQYF. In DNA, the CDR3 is TGTGCCAGCAAGACTAGCGAGAGCTCGGATACGCAGTATTTT.

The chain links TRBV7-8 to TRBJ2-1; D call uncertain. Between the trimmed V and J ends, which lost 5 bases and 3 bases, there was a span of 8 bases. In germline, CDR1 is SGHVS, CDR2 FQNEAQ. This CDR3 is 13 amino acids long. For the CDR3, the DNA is TGTGCCAGCAGCATTGGGGACTACAATGAGCAGTTCTTC. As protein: CASSIGDYNEQFF.

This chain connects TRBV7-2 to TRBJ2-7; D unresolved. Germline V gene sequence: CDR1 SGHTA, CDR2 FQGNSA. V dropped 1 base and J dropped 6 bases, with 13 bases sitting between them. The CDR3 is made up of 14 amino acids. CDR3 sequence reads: CASSLGLIRAEQYF. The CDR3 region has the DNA TGTGCCAGCAGCTTAGGCTTAATCCGGGCCGAGCAGTACTTC. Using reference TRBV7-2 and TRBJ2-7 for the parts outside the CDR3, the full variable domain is GAGVSQSPSNKVTEKGKDVELRCDPISGHTALYWYRQSLGQGLEFLIYFQGNSAPDKSGLPSDRFSAERTGGSVSTLTIQRTQQEDSAVYLCASSLGLIRAEQYFGPGTRLTVT.

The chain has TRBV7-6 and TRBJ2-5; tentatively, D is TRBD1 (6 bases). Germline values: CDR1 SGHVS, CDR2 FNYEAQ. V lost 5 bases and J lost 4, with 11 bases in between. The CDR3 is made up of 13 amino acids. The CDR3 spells CASSPGVGETQYF. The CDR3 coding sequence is TGTGCCAGCAGCCCAGGGGTCGGAGAGACCCAGTACTTC.

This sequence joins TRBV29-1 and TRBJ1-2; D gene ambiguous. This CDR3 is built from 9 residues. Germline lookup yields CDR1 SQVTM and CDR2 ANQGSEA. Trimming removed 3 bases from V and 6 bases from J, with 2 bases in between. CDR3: CSVENGYTF. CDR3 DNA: TGCAGCGTTGAGAATGGCTACACCTTC. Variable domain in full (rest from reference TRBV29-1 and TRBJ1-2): SAVISQKPSRDICQRGTSLTIQCQVDSQVTMMFWYRQQPGQSLTLIATANQGSEATYESGFVIDKFPISRPNLTFSTLTVSNMSPEDSSIYLCSVENGYTFGSGTRLTVV.

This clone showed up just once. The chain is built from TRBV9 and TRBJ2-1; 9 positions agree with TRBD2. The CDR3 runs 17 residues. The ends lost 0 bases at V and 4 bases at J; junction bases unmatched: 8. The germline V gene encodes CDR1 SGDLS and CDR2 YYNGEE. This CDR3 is CASSVVPRLAVYNEQFF. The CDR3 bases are TGTGCCAGCAGCGTAGTCCCTCGACTAGCGGTGTACAATGAGCAGTTCTTC.

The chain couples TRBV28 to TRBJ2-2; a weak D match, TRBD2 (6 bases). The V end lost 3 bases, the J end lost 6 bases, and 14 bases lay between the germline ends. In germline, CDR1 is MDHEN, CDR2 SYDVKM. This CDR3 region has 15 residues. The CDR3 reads CASSLGGVGSGELFF. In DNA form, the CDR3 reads TGTGCCAGCAGTTTGGGGGGTGTAGGATCCGGGGAGCTGTTTTTT.

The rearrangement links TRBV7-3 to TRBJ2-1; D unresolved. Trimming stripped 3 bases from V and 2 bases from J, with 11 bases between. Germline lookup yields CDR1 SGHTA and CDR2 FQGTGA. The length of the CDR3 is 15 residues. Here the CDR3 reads CASSLAPGPYNEQFF. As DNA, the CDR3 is TGTGCCAGCAGCTTGGCCCCAGGTCCCTACAATGAGCAGTTCTTC.

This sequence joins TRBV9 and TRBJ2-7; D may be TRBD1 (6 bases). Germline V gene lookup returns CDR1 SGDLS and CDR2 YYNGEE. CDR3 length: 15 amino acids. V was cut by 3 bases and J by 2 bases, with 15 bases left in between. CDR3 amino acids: CASSAGGQLTYEQYF. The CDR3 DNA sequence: TGTGCCAGCAGCGCAGGCGGACAGCTGACCTACGAGCAGTACTTC.

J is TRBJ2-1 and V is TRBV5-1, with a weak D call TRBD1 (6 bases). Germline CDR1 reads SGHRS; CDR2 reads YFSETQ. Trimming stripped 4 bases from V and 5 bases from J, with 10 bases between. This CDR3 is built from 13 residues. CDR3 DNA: TGCGCCAGCAGCCAAAGACAGGACAATGAGCAGTTCTTC. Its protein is CASSQRQDNEQFF. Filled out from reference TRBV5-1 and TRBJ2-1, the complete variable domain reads KAGVTQTPRYLIKTRGQQVTLSCSPISGHRSVSWYQQTPGQGLQFLFEYFSETQRNKGNFPGRFSGRQFSNSRSEMNVSTLELGDSALYLCASSQRQDNEQFFGPGTRLTVL.

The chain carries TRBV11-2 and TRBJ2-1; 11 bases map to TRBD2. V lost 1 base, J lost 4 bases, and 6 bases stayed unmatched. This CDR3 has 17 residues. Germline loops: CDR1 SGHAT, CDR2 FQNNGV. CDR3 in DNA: TGTGCCAGCAGCTTAGCTCTCTTAGCGGGAGGGTACAATGAGCAGTTCTTC. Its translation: CASSLALLAGGYNEQFF.

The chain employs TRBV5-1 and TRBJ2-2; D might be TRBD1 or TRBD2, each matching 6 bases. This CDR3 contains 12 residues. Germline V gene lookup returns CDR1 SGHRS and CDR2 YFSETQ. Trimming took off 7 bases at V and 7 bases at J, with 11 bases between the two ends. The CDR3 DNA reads TGCGCCAGCGCCGGGGGCGGCGGGGAGCTGTTTTTT. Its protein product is CASAGGGGELFF.

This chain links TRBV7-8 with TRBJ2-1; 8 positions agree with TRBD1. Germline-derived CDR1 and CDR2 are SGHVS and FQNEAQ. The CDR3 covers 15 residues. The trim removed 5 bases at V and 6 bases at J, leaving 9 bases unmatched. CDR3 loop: CASSPVQGAPNEQFF. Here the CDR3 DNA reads TGTGCCAGCAGCCCGGTCCAGGGGGCGCCCAATGAGCAGTTCTTC.

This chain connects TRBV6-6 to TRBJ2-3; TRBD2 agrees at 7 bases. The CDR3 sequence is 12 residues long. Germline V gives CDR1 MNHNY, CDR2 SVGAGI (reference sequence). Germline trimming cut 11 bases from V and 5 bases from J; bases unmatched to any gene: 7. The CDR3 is CAAGGRQDTQYF. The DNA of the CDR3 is TGTGCCGCCGGGGGGAGACAAGATACGCAGTATTTT.

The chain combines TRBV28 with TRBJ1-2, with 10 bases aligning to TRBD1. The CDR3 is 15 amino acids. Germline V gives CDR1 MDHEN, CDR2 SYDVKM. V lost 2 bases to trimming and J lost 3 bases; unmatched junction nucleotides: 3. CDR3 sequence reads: CASSLGTGVYYGYTF. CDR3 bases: TGTGCCAGCAGTTTAGGGACAGGGGTGTACTATGGCTACACCTTC.

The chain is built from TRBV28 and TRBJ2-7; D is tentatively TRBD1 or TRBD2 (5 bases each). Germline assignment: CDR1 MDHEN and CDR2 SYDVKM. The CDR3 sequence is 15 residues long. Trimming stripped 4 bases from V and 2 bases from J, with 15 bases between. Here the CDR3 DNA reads TGTGCCAGCAGTTCGGGACCACGGTCCCCCTACGAGCAGTACTTC. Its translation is CASSSGPRSPYEQYF.

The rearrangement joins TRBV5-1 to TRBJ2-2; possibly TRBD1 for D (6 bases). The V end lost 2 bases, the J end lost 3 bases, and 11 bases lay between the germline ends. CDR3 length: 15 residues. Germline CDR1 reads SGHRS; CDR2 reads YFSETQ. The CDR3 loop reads CASSFNTGYTGELFF. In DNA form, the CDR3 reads TGCGCCAGCAGCTTCAACACAGGGTACACCGGGGAGCTGTTTTTT.

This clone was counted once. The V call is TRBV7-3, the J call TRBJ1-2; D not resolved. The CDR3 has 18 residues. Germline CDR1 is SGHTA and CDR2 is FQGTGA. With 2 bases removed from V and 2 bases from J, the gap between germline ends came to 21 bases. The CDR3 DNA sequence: TGTGCCAGCAGCTTATGGTGGACGGTCCATCAACTCAACTATGGCTACACCTTC. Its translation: CASSLWWTVHQLNYGYTF.

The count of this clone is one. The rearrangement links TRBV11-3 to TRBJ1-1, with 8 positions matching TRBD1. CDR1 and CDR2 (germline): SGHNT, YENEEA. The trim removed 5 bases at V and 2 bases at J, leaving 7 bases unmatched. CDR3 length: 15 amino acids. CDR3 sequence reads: CASSAKQGVNTEAFF. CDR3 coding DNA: TGTGCCAGCAGCGCAAAACAGGGGGTTAACACTGAAGCTTTCTTT.

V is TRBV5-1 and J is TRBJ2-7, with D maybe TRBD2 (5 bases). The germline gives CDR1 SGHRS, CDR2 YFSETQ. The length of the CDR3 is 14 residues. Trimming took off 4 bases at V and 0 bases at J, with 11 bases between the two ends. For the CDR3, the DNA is TGCGCCAGCAGCGGTTCCGGGGACTCCTACGAGCAGTACTTC. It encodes CASSGSGDSYEQYF.

This chain's CDR3 is CASRKSGGANYGYTF. DNA of the CDR3: TGTGCCAGCAGAAAATCCGGGGGCGCGAACTATGGCTACACCTTC. V gene TRBV25-1 combines with J gene TRBJ1-2; maybe TRBD1 (6 bases). Looked up from germline, CDR1 is MGHDK and CDR2 is SYGVNS. The CDR3 runs 15 residues. The V gene lost 6 bases and the J gene lost 2 bases, with 16 bases spanning the gap.

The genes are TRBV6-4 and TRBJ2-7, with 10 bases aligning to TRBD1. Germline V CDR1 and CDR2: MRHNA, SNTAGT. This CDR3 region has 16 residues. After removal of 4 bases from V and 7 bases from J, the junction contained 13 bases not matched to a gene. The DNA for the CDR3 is TGTGCCAGCAGTGGGTTGCCGGGACAGGGGATGAGGGAGCAGTACTTC. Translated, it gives CASSGLPGQGMREQYF.

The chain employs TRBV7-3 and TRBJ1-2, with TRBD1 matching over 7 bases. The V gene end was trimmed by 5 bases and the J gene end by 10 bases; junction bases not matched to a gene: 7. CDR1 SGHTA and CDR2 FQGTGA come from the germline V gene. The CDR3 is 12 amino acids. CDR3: CASSPQTGTYTF. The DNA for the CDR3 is TGTGCCAGCAGCCCTCAGACAGGGACCTACACCTTC.